What follows are 28 T cell receptor beta chains derived from one specimen sequenced in a study of early T cells in non-severe SARS-CoV-2 infection. TCRdb recomputed calls from the 5' RACE reads with MiXCR, one row per CDR3 protein. The table has more than 90,000 distinct CDR3 sequences, under 15% seen once. Material: whole blood. Receptor source: an adult who was a healthcare worker with PCR-confirmed SARS-CoV-2 infection or an uninfected control (not recorded which).

The sample holds many counts of this clonotype. This chain joins TRBV10-1 and TRBJ2-5, with a possible D match to TRBD2 (5 bases). The CDR3 totals 14 residues. Germline values: CDR1 WNHNN, CDR2 SYGVQD (reference sequence). V was shortened by 2 bases and J by 5 bases, with 12 bases between the two germline ends. The CDR3: CASSEDGVEETQYF. The CDR3 DNA is TGCGCCAGCAGTGAGGACGGGGTTGAGGAGACCCAGTACTTC.

In this sample, this clonotype turned up many times. The J gene is TRBJ1-6, the V gene TRBV20-1; D gene unclear. CDR1 DFQATT and CDR2 SNEGSKA come from the germline V gene (reference sequence). The ends were cut back, 0 bases at V and 3 bases at J, with 12 bases in the middle. CDR3 length: 16 amino acids. The CDR3 DNA sequence: TGCAGTGCTAGAGATAGCGTGGGGATCTATAATTCACCCCTCCACTTT. It translates to CSARDSVGIYNSPLHF.

This clonotype was recorded a few times. The chain couples TRBV4-1 to TRBJ2-5; unclear D gene. The CDR3 spans 17 residues. CDR1 and CDR2 (germline): MGHRA, YSYEKL. Trimming shortened V by 2 bases and J by 2 bases, and 18 bases separated the two germline ends. CDR3 coding DNA: TGCGCCAGCAGCCAAATCACGCGGACGGGCGGACAAGAGACCCAGTACTTC. It codes for CASSQITRTGGQETQYF.

This clonotype has at least ten counts. The chain carries TRBV20-1 and TRBJ2-2, with 7 bases identical to TRBD2. CDR1 and CDR2 from the germline V gene are DFQATT and SNEGSKA (reference sequence). The junction had 4 bases not matched to a gene; V was cut back by 3 bases and J by 6 bases. The CDR3 is 13 amino acids. CDR3: CSARGEGPGELFF. CDR3 DNA sequence: TGCAGTGCTAGGGGGGAGGGCCCCGGGGAGCTGTTTTTT.

This clonotype occurred many times. This sequence joins TRBV2 and TRBJ1-1; D ambiguous. Per germline, CDR1 SNHLY and CDR2 FYNNEI. The CDR3 is 14 residues long. The ends were cut back, 3 bases at V and 0 bases at J, with 8 bases in the middle. CDR3 amino acids: CASSEGRLNTEAFF. DNA for the CDR3: TGTGCCAGCAGTGAGGGGAGGTTGAACACTGAAGCTTTCTTT. The full variable domain, in which reference TRBV2 and TRBJ1-1 provide the parts outside the CDR3, is EPEVTQTPSHQVTQMGQEVILRCVPISNHLYFYWYRQILGQKVEFLVSFYNNEISEKSEIFDDQFSVERPDGSNFTLKIRSTKLEDSAMYFCASSEGRLNTEAFFGQGTRLTVV.

V usage is TRBV6-2 or TRBV6-3 and J usage is TRBJ2-1; 9 bases line up with TRBD2. Unmatched junction bases numbered 10, after V lost 5 bases and J lost 8 bases. The CDR3 spans 15 residues. Per germline, CDR1 MNHEY and CDR2 SVGEGT. The CDR3 bases are TGTGCCAGCAGTGGAGCGGGGGGTTCTCTGGATGAGCAGTTCTTC. It is translated as CASSGAGGSLDEQFF.

The J gene is TRBJ1-1, the V gene TRBV6-2 or TRBV6-3; a weak D match, TRBD1 (5 bases). Deletions cut 6 bases from V and 1 base from J, with 9 bases between. The CDR3 has 13 residues. Germline loops: CDR1 MNHEY, CDR2 SVGEGT. The CDR3 sequence: CASRPTGNTEAFF. CDR3 coding DNA: TGTGCCAGCAGACCCACAGGGAACACTGAAGCTTTCTTT.

This clonotype was detected many times. This chain uses TRBV2 with TRBJ2-1, with 13 bases aligning to TRBD2. Germline trimming cut 6 bases from V and 9 bases from J; bases unmatched to any gene: 8. The germline gives CDR1 SNHLY, CDR2 FYNNEI. This CDR3 has 15 amino acids. The CDR3 sequence is CASRQLAGGPSEQFF. The CDR3 coding sequence is TGTGCCAGCAGGCAACTAGCGGGGGGGCCAAGTGAGCAGTTCTTC.

This clonotype came up many times. The chain joins TRBV6-5 to TRBJ2-1, with D possibly being TRBD1 (6 bases). Germline assignment: CDR1 MNHEY and CDR2 SVGAGI. CDR3 size: 15 residues. V was cut by 2 bases and J by 9 bases, with 17 bases left in between. CDR3 nucleotides: TGTGCCAGCAGTTACAACCGGGACAACCGTGTTGAGCAGTTCTTC. Translating gives CASSYNRDNRVEQFF.

This chain links TRBV12-3 or TRBV12-4 with TRBJ1-1; D not resolved. This CDR3 contains 13 residues. Trimming shortened V by 3 bases and J by 4 bases, and 9 bases separated the two germline ends. In DNA, the CDR3 is TGTGCCAGCAGTTTTTCCCAAGGCACTGAAGCTTTCTTT. Protein product: CASSFSQGTEAFF.

Points on this clonotype: The junction does not match germline at one end; this may be a read error. The chain is built from TRBV18 and TRBJ2-7, with no clear D. The CDR3 is made up of 13 amino acids. The V gene's germline CDR1 is KGHSH and CDR2 LQKENI. CDR3 nucleotides: TGTGCCAGCTCCTTCGATCACTCCTGCGAGCAGTACTTC. Protein: CASSFDHSCEQYF.

The chain combines TRBV6-5 with TRBJ2-7; TRBD1 matches at 10 bases. Germline V CDR1 and CDR2: MNHEY, SVGAGI. Trimming removed 6 bases from V and 4 bases from J; junction bases left unmatched: 9. The CDR3 sequence is 15 residues long. CDR3 in amino acids: CASRGQGTGVYEQYF. CDR3 in DNA: TGTGCCAGCAGGGGTCAAGGGACAGGGGTATACGAGCAGTACTTC.

This clonotype was recorded a few times. The chain joins TRBV20-1 to TRBJ2-1; 10 bases map to TRBD1. V was clipped by 6 bases and J by 4 bases; unmatched bases: 21. Per germline, CDR1 DFQATT and CDR2 SNEGSKA (reference sequence). The CDR3 covers 19 residues. The CDR3 nucleotides are TGCAGTGCCAACCCGTGGACAGGGGGGGGCGTTGAGGGATACAATGAGCAGTTCTTC. As protein: CSANPWTGGGVEGYNEQFF.

This clonotype has a handful of counts. J is TRBJ1-1 and V is TRBV12-3 or TRBV12-4; D might be TRBD1 (5 bases). The length of the CDR3 is 14 residues. Trimming shortened V by 2 bases and J by 5 bases, and 12 bases separated the two germline ends. The CDR3 region has the DNA TGTGCCAGCAGTTTATTCTTAGGGGATACTGAAGCTTTCTTT. It specifies CASSLFLGDTEAFF.

J is TRBJ1-1 and V is TRBV29-1; a possible D gene is TRBD1 (5 bases). Trimming shortened V by 8 bases and J by 5 bases, and 15 bases separated the two germline ends. The germline V gene has CDR1 SQVTM and CDR2 ANQGSEA. This CDR3 comprises 12 residues. CDR3 in amino acids: CSFRRGGTEAFF. CDR3 DNA sequence: TGCAGCTTTCGGAGGGGCGGGACTGAAGCTTTCTTT.

This clonotype was seen ten or more times. This chain joins TRBV10-2 and TRBJ1-4; 7 nucleotides match TRBD1. Trimming at V came to 6 bases and at J to 7 bases, leaving 8 bases not matched to a gene. CDR1 is WSHSY and CDR2 is SAAADI in the germline V gene. This CDR3 region has 14 residues. The CDR3, as DNA: TGCGCCAGCAGGGAACAGGGGTTGGGTGAAAAACTGTTTTTT. Protein product: CASREQGLGEKLFF.

The table lists this clonotype with a few counts. The chain carries TRBV7-2 and TRBJ1-1; 7 bases line up with TRBD1. Germline loops: CDR1 SGHTA, CDR2 FQGNSA. The V and J ends lost 5 bases and 1 base, in that order; junction bases with no gene match: 10. CDR3 size: 16 residues. CDR3 bases: TGTGCCAGCAGCCCCCGACAGGGTCTGACGAACACTGAAGCTTTCTTT. Its protein product is CASSPRQGLTNTEAFF.

This clonotype was seen many times. The rearrangement joins TRBV19 to TRBJ2-7, with TRBD1 identical over 10 bases. The CDR3 is 15 residues long. V was pared by 4 bases and J by 4 bases, with 7 bases of the junction left unmatched. Looked up from germline, CDR1 is LNHDA and CDR2 is SQIVND (reference sequence). The CDR3 reads CASSTPGQGSYEQYF. In DNA form, the CDR3 reads TGTGCCAGTAGTACCCCGGGACAGGGGTCTTACGAGCAGTACTTC.

This clonotype was detected only a few times. The chain has TRBV2 and TRBJ1-5; D might be TRBD1 (5 bases). V lost 8 bases to trimming and J lost 2 bases, with 16 bases between them. CDR3 length: 15 residues. From germline, CDR1 is SNHLY and CDR2 FYNNEI. The CDR3 region has the DNA TGTGCCAGCGGGGGAATGAGGACGGGCAATCAGCCCCAGCATTTT. Encoded protein: CASGGMRTGNQPQHF.

This clonotype was found a few times. The chain couples TRBV21-1 to TRBJ1-5; the table's D gene call, TRBD1, was not cross checked with the DNA. TRBV21-1 is described as a pseudogene. The CDR3 totals 18 residues. As DNA, the CDR3 is TGTGCCAGCAGCAAGGAAGACAGGGGAAGGCGTCACAATCAGCCCCAGCATTTT. Amino acids: CASSKEDRGRRHNQPQHF.

The chain has TRBV28 and TRBJ1-3; D is uncertain. The CDR3 is made up of 14 amino acids. V lost 6 bases to trimming and J lost 0 bases, with 9 bases between them. Germline V CDR1 and CDR2: MDHEN, SYDVKM. The CDR3 here is CASSPPNSGNTIYF. The CDR3 DNA reads TGTGCCAGCAGCCCACCAAACTCTGGAAACACCATATATTTT.

This clonotype was seen more than once but under ten times. This chain links TRBV29-1 with TRBJ1-1, with 7 bases that match TRBD1. J gave up 5 bases and V 7 bases, and 10 bases lay outside the gene matches. The CDR3 length is 13 residues. Per the germline V gene, CDR1 is SQVTM and CDR2 is ANQGSEA. The CDR3 coding sequence is TGCAGCGCCGACGACAGGGTTGGGACTGAAGCTTTCTTT. Its protein is CSADDRVGTEAFF.

The sample holds many counts of this clonotype. V usage is TRBV2 and J usage is TRBJ2-5, with 9 bases lining up with TRBD2. CDR1 and CDR2 (germline): SNHLY, FYNNEI. The CDR3 has 15 residues. Trimming removed 6 bases from V and 1 base from J; junction bases left unmatched: 6. In DNA, the CDR3 is TGTGCCAGCAGGGGGATAGCGGGGGTCCAAGAGACCCAGTACTTC. Amino acid sequence: CASRGIAGVQETQYF. Using reference TRBV2 and TRBJ2-5 for the parts outside the CDR3, the full variable domain is EPEVTQTPSHQVTQMGQEVILRCVPISNHLYFYWYRQILGQKVEFLVSFYNNEISEKSEIFDDQFSVERPDGSNFTLKIRSTKLEDSAMYFCASRGIAGVQETQYFGPGTRLLVL.

This clonotype came up many times. The rearrangement links TRBV12-3 or TRBV12-4 to TRBJ1-5; D uncertain. V was clipped by 2 bases and J by 2 bases, with 10 bases between them. This CDR3 is built from 15 residues. The CDR3 protein is CASSLTRRGNQPQHF. The CDR3 DNA reads TGTGCCAGCAGTTTAACCAGGAGGGGCAATCAGCCCCAGCATTTT.

This clonotype was counted only a few times. V is TRBV5-6 and J is TRBJ2-5; possibly TRBD2 for D (6 bases). V shed 4 bases and J shed 3 bases, with 19 bases lying between them. The CDR3 sequence is 16 residues long. The germline CDR1 and CDR2 sequences are SGHDT and YYEEEE. CDR3 sequence reads: CASSPLGMAGKETQYF. The CDR3 DNA is TGTGCCAGCAGCCCCCTCGGAATGGCGGGGAAAGAGACCCAGTACTTC.

The V and J genes are TRBV6-2 or TRBV6-3 and TRBJ2-4; 13 bases line up with TRBD2. Per germline, CDR1 MNHEY and CDR2 SVGEGT. The CDR3 length is 14 residues. Trimming removed 10 bases from V and 7 bases from J; junction bases left unmatched: 7. The DNA for the CDR3 is TGTGCCACCGGACTAGCGGGGGCCGGGAACATTCAGTACTTC. Its protein is CATGLAGAGNIQYF.

This clonotype occurred a few times. The rearrangement joins TRBV6-5 to TRBJ2-7, with TRBD2 matching 9 bases. Germline values: CDR1 MNHEY, CDR2 SVGAGI. J lost 0 bases, V lost 2 bases, and 5 bases had no gene match. The CDR3 has 16 amino acids. The CDR3 protein is CASSYLAGGISYEQYF. The CDR3 DNA sequence: TGTGCCAGCAGTTACCTTGCGGGGGGGATCTCCTACGAGCAGTACTTC.

This clonotype has a count of ten or more. The chain links TRBV5-1 to TRBJ1-1; D not certain. Germline CDR1 SGHRS, CDR2 YFSETQ. V was pared by 4 bases and J by 0 bases, with 16 bases between. The CDR3 loop spans 16 amino acids. The CDR3 DNA is TGCGCCAGCAGCCCACAGTCTCTGGGATTGAACACTGAAGCTTTCTTT. Translated, it gives CASSPQSLGLNTEAFF.